The 23 T cell receptor beta chains below were found in one sample sequenced in a study of cytomegalovirus exposure and HLA in healthy donors. Researchers ran the PCR with 60 Vbeta and 13 Jbeta primers. Sequencing was performed with immunoSEQ multiplex PCR; in TCRdb, only in-frame clones are kept and a portion is missing. The data contain about 89,000 clones, less than 80% of them singletons. Specimen: PBMCs. The receptors shown here come from a male donor in good health and CMV-seronegative.

V is TRBV6-5 and J is TRBJ2-7, with 7 bases aligning to TRBD2. CDR3 length: 14 residues. The J segment lost 7 bases and the V segment lost 6 bases, leaving 12 bases of the junction unmatched. In germline, CDR1 is MNHEY, CDR2 SVGAGI. CDR3 amino acids: CASRPSGGGWEQYF. The CDR3 coding sequence is TGTGCCAGCAGACCGTCGGGCGGGGGTTGGGAGCAGTACTTC.

The chain links TRBV7-3 to TRBJ1-6, with TRBD1 identical over 7 bases. The CDR3 runs 15 residues. With V trimmed by 6 bases and J by 7 bases, 9 bases remained unmatched. In germline, CDR1 is SGHTA, CDR2 FQGTGA. CDR3 residues: CASRPTGTVNSPLHF. CDR3 bases: TGTGCCAGCAGACCTACCGGGACAGTCAATTCACCCCTCCACTTT.

The rearrangement joins TRBV18 to TRBJ2-7, with 8 bases lining up with TRBD1. Germline trimming cut 6 bases from V and 6 bases from J; bases unmatched to any gene: 10. This CDR3 contains 14 residues. Germline loops: CDR1 KGHSH, CDR2 LQKENI. CDR3 in DNA: TGTGCCAGCTCCCCTGACAGGGGTCTCTCCGAGCAGTACTTC. Translating gives CASSPDRGLSEQYF.

This clone showed up just once. This rearrangement joins TRBV28 to TRBJ1-1; TRBD1 might be the D (6 bases). The germline CDR1 and CDR2 sequences are MDHEN and SYDVKM. Trimming stripped 5 bases from V and 7 bases from J, with 11 bases between. The CDR3 is 12 amino acids. Here the CDR3 reads CASSTGQFEAFF. CDR3 nucleotides: TGTGCCAGCAGTACCGGACAGTTTGAAGCTTTCTTT.

The V call is TRBV7-2, the J call TRBJ1-5, with no clear D. CDR1 is SGHTA, CDR2 FQGNSA, per germline. The CDR3 loop spans 15 amino acids. Between the trimmed V and J ends, which lost 1 base and 6 bases, there was a span of 13 bases. The CDR3 region is CASSLEISGSQPQHF. The DNA for the CDR3 is TGTGCCAGCAGCTTAGAAATTTCAGGCAGTCAGCCCCAGCATTTT.

The genes are TRBV6-5 and TRBJ2-1, with 11 nucleotides matching TRBD2. Germline CDR1 MNHEY, CDR2 SVGAGI. This CDR3 comprises 15 residues. Trimming removed 6 bases from V and 2 bases from J; junction bases left unmatched: 3. The CDR3 DNA reads TGTGCCAGCAGCCCACTAGCGGGGGCCTACAATGAGCAGTTCTTC. This codes for CASSPLAGAYNEQFF.

The chain recombines TRBV5-4 with TRBJ2-2; a possible D gene is TRBD1 (6 bases). The germline V gene has CDR1 SGHNT and CDR2 YYREEE (reference sequence). Between the trimmed V and J ends, which lost 4 bases and 2 bases, there was a span of 12 bases. The length of the CDR3 is 15 residues. This chain's CDR3 is CASSPGTPNTGELFF. The DNA of the CDR3 is TGTGCCAGCAGCCCCGGGACACCTAACACCGGGGAGCTGTTTTTT.

This clone was recorded a few times. This chain uses TRBV6-1 with TRBJ2-7; 8 bases map to TRBD1. This CDR3 contains 15 residues. After removal of 5 bases from V and 3 bases from J, the junction contained 9 bases not matched to a gene. Germline lookup yields CDR1 MNHNS and CDR2 SASEGT. The CDR3 spells CASSLTGALIYEQYF. DNA of the CDR3: TGTGCCAGCAGTCTGACAGGGGCGCTAATCTACGAGCAGTACTTC.

This chain uses TRBV19 with TRBJ1-1; 10 bases are a match to TRBD1. Germline CDR1 is LNHDA and CDR2 is SQIVND (reference sequence). The V gene end was trimmed by 4 bases and the J gene end by 5 bases; junction bases not matched to a gene: 7. This CDR3 comprises 15 residues. The CDR3 nucleotides read TGTGCCAGTAGTAGTAGGGACAGGGGCCTGACTGAAGCTTTCTTT. This sequence encodes CASSSRDRGLTEAFF.

As regards this clone: Germline and junction disagree at one end, which may indicate a read error. This chain joins TRBV11-3 and TRBJ2-7; a possible D gene is TRBD1 (6 bases). Germline values: CDR1 SGHNT, CDR2 YENEEA. The CDR3 extends over 13 amino acids. The DNA of the CDR3 is TGTGTCAGCAGCCGCGGACAGTTACGGGAGCAGTACTTC. It specifies CVSSRGQLREQYF.

This clone showed up just a few times. The chain links TRBV4-1 to TRBJ2-2, with 11 bases fitting TRBD1. The CDR3 length is 15 residues. V gave up 7 bases and J gave up 4 bases; unmatched junction bases: 5. Germline lookup yields CDR1 MGHRA and CDR2 YSYEKL. The CDR3 loop is CASTLGTGGTGELFF. CDR3 DNA sequence: TGCGCCAGCACCTTAGGGACAGGGGGCACCGGGGAGCTGTTTTTT.

This clone came up a few times. This chain connects TRBV5-5 to TRBJ2-7, with D tentatively TRBD1 (6 bases). Looked up from germline, CDR1 is SGHKS and CDR2 is YYEKEE (reference sequence). This CDR3 has 15 amino acids. V was shortened by 1 base and J by 3 bases, with 14 bases between the two germline ends. CDR3 in amino acids: CASSLTIGQNYEQYF. Here the CDR3 DNA reads TGTGCCAGCAGCTTGACAATAGGACAGAACTACGAGCAGTACTTC.

CDR3 residues: CASSAVGGGPGYTEAFF. The CDR3 bases are TGTGCCAGCAGCGCGGTAGGAGGGGGCCCCGGGTACACTGAAGCTTTCTTT. The chain employs TRBV9 and TRBJ1-1; 7 bases map to TRBD1. V gave up 3 bases and J gave up 3 bases; unmatched junction bases: 14. CDR3 length equals 17 residues. Germline CDR1 SGDLS, CDR2 YYNGEE.

V gene TRBV7-7 combines with J gene TRBJ1-2; 7 bases are a match to TRBD1. The CDR3 has 13 residues. Germline V gene sequence: CDR1 SSHAT, CDR2 FNYEAQ (reference sequence). After removal of 3 bases from V and 8 bases from J, the junction contained 6 bases not matched to a gene. CDR3 loop: CASSFRQGGGYTF. CDR3 nucleotides: TGTGCCAGCAGCTTTAGACAGGGTGGGGGCTACACCTTC.

The chain uses TRBV5-1 and TRBJ2-5, with a possible D match to TRBD1 (8 bases). Germline CDR1 is SGHRS and CDR2 is YFSETQ. CDR3 length: 15 residues. Trimming stripped 4 bases from V and 5 bases from J, with 18 bases between. CDR3: CASSTGQGGKETQYF. The CDR3 bases are TGCGCCAGCAGCACTGGACAGGGAGGGAAGGAGACCCAGTACTTC.

The V call is TRBV27, the J call TRBJ1-5; no clear D. Looked up from germline, CDR1 is MNHEY and CDR2 is SMNVEV (reference sequence). Trimming cost V 5 bases and J 5 bases, with 10 bases left between them. CDR3 length: 13 amino acids. CDR3 sequence (DNA): TGTGCCAGCAGTCTCCGGACTGATCAGCCCCAGCATTTT. As protein: CASSLRTDQPQHF.

The CDR3 DNA reads TGTGCCAGCACCAGACAGTGGAACACTGAAGCTTTCTTT. Its translation: CASTRQWNTEAFF. The chain has TRBV2 and TRBJ1-1, with D possibly being TRBD1 (5 bases). Germline loops: CDR1 SNHLY, CDR2 FYNNEI. CDR3 size: 13 residues. V shed 7 bases and J shed 1 base, with 10 bases lying between them.

The chain carries TRBV10-2 and TRBJ2-1, with a tentative D call TRBD2 (6 bases). This CDR3 contains 15 residues. Germline lookup yields CDR1 WSHSY and CDR2 SAAADI. The germline V and J ends were trimmed by 4 bases and 10 bases, with 20 bases remaining between them. This CDR3 is CASSGQDYGREEQFF. The CDR3 coding sequence is TGCGCCAGCAGTGGCCAGGACTACGGACGTGAGGAGCAGTTCTTC.

This clone was observed once. The rearrangement uses TRBV7-2 and TRBJ2-4, with 7 bases fitting TRBD1. J gave up 12 bases and V 6 bases, and 23 bases lay outside the gene matches. This CDR3 contains 17 residues. From germline, CDR1 is SGHTA and CDR2 FQGNSA. This chain's CDR3 is CASSRGRDRGPLGSQYF. CDR3 nucleotides: TGTGCCAGCAGTAGAGGCCGGGACAGAGGCCCCCTGGGCAGTCAGTACTTC.

This clone is categorized as medium-sized. The chain combines TRBV28 with TRBJ2-6, with 8 nucleotides matching TRBD1. The CDR3 runs 15 residues. CDR1 and CDR2 (germline): MDHEN, SYDVKM. The ends lost 6 bases at V and 2 bases at J; junction bases unmatched: 3. The CDR3 reads CASRVQGAGANVLTF. CDR3 DNA sequence: TGTGCCAGCAGAGTACAGGGGGCTGGGGCCAACGTCCTGACTTTC.

The chain has TRBV9 and TRBJ2-7; 12 bases map to TRBD2. Germline V gene sequence: CDR1 SGDLS, CDR2 YYNGEE. CDR3 length: 16 amino acids. V lost 3 bases and J lost 2; bases outside the gene matches: 6. The CDR3 is CASSAGRLAGAYEQYF. The CDR3 DNA is TGTGCCAGCAGCGCCGGGAGACTAGCGGGGGCCTACGAGCAGTACTTC.

The chain couples TRBV6-5 to TRBJ2-3; perhaps TRBD2 as D (6 bases). Germline-derived CDR1 and CDR2 are MNHEY and SVGAGI. The CDR3 sequence is 15 residues long. Trimming removed 5 bases at V and 2 bases at J, with 14 bases between. The CDR3 protein is CASSPDYRHTDTQYF. Written as DNA, the CDR3 is TGTGCCAGCAGTCCGGACTACCGACACACAGATACGCAGTATTTT.

The CDR3 region has the DNA TGTGCCAGCAGCGAATTCGGGAGTCTCACCTACGAGCAGTACTTC. Protein product: CASSEFGSLTYEQYF. This chain joins TRBV5-8 and TRBJ2-7, with D possibly TRBD2 on 6 matching bases. Germline V gene data show CDR1 as SGHTS and CDR2 as YDEGEE. The CDR3 extends over 15 amino acids. V lost 4 bases and J lost 2, with 16 bases in between.